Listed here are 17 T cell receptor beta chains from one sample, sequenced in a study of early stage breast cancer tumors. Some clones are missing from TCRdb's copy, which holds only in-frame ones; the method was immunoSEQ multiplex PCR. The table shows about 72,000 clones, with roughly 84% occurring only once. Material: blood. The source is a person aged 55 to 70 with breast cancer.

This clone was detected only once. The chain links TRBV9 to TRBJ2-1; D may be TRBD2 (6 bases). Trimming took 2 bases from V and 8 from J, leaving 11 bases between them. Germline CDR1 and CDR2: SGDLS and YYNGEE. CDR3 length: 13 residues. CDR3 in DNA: TGTGCCAGCAGCGTTGGCCGGGAGCATGAGCAGTTCTTC. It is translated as CASSVGREHEQFF.

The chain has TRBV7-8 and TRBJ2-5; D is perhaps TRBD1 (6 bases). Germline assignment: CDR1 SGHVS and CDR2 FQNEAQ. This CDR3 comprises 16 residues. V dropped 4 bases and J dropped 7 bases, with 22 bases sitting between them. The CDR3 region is CASSSETSRGLVTQYF. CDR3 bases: TGTGCCAGCAGCTCCGAAACCAGTAGGGGGTTAGTGACCCAGTACTTC. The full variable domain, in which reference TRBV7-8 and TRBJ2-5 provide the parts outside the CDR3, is GAGVSQSPRYKVAKRGQDVALRCDPISGHVSLFWYQQALGQGPEFLTYFQNEAQLDKSGLPSDRFFAERPEGSVSTLKIQRTQQEDSAVYLCASSSETSRGLVTQYFGPGTRLLVL.

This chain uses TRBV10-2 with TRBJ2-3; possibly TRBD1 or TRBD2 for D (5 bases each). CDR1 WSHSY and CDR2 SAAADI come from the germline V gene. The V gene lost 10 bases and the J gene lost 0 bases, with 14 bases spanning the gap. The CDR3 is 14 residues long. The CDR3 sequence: CATLGETSTDTQYF. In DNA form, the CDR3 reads TGCGCCACCCTAGGGGAGACTAGCACAGATACGCAGTATTTT.

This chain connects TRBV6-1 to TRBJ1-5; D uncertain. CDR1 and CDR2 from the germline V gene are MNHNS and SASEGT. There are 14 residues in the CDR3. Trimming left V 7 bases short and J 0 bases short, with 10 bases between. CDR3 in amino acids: CASKRTGSNQPQHF. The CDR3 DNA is TGTGCCAGCAAAAGGACGGGTAGCAATCAGCCCCAGCATTTT.

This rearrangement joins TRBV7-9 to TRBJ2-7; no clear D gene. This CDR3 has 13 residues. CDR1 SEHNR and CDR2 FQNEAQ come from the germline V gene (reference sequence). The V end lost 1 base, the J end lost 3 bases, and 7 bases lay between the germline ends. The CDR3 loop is CASSLGTGYEQYF. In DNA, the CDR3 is TGTGCCAGCAGCTTAGGGACCGGCTACGAGCAGTACTTC.

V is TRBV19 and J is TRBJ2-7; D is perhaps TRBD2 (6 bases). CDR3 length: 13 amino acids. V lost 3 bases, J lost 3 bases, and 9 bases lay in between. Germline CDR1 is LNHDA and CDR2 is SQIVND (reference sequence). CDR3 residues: CASSMAGNYEQYF. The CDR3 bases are TGTGCCAGTAGTATGGCGGGGAACTACGAGCAGTACTTC. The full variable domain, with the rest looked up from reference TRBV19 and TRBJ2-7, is DGGITQSPKYLFRKEGQNVTLSCEQNLNHDAMYWYRQDPGQGLRLIYYSQIVNDFQKGDIAEGYSVSREKKESFPLTVTSAQKNPTAFYLCASSMAGNYEQYFGPGTRLTVT.

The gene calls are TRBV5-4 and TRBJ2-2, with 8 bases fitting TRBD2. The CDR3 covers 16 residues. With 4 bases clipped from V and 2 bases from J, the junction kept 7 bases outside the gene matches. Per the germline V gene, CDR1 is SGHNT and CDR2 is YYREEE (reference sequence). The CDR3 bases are TGTGCCAGCAGCACCTTTAGCGGGATCAACACCGGGGAGCTGTTTTTT. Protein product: CASSTFSGINTGELFF.

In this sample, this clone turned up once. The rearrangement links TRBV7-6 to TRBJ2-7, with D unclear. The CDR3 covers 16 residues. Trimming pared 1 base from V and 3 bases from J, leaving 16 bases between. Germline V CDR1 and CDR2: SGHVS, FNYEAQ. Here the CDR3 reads CASSLGSRSLGYEQYF. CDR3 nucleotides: TGTGCCAGCAGCTTAGGGTCCCGGTCCTTGGGCTACGAGCAGTACTTC.

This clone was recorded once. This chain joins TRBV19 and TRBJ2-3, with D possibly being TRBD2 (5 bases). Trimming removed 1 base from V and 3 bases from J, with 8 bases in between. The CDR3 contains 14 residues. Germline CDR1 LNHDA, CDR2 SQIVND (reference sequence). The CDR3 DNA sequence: TGTGCCAGTAGTATAGGTTGGACTACAGATACGCAGTATTTT. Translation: CASSIGWTTDTQYF.

The CDR3 DNA sequence: TGTGCCAGCAGCCCACCCCCCGACAGGGGAAACATTCAGTACTTC. Its protein product is CASSPPPDRGNIQYF. The genes are TRBV6-6 and TRBJ2-4; 8 bases align to TRBD1. Trimming took 6 bases from V and 6 from J; bases not matched to a gene: 10. This CDR3 comprises 15 residues. The germline gives CDR1 MNHNY, CDR2 SVGAGI (reference sequence).

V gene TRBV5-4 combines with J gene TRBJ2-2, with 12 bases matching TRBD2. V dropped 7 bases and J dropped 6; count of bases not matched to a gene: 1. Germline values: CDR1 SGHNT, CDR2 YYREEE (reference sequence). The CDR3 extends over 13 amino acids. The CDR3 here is CASASGRAGELFF. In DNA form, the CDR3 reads TGTGCCAGCGCTAGCGGGAGGGCCGGGGAGCTGTTTTTT.

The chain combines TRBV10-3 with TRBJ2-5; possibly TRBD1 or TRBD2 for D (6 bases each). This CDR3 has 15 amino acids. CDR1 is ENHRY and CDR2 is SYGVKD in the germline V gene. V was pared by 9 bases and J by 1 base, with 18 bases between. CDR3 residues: CAIGGRQGPQETQYF. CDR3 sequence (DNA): TGTGCCATAGGGGGGCGGCAGGGACCCCAAGAGACCCAGTACTTC.

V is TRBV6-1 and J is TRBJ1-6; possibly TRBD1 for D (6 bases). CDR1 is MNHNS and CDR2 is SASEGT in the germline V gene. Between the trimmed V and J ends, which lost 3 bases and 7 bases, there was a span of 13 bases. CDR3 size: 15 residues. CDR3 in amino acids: CASSDDGTRNSPLHF. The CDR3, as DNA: TGTGCCAGCAGTGACGACGGGACACGAAATTCACCCCTCCACTTT.

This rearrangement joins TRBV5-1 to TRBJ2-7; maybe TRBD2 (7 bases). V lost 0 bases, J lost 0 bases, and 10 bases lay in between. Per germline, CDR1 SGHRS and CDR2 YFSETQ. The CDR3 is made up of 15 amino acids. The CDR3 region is CASSLGGGSSYEQYF. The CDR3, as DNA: TGCGCCAGCAGCTTGGGGGGGGGCAGCTCCTACGAGCAGTACTTC.

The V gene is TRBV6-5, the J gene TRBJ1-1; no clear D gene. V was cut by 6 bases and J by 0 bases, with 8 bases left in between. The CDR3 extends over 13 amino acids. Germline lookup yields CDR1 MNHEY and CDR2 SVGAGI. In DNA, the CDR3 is TGTGCCAGCAGCTTAAGTTTGAACACTGAAGCTTTCTTT. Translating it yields CASSLSLNTEAFF.

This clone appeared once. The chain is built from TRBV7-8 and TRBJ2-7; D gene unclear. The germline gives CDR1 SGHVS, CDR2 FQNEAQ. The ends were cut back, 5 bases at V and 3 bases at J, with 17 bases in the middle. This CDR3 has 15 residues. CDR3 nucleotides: TGTGCCAGCAGCCCAAGGGTGGTCGGAGTCTACGAGCAGTACTTC. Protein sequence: CASSPRVVGVYEQYF.

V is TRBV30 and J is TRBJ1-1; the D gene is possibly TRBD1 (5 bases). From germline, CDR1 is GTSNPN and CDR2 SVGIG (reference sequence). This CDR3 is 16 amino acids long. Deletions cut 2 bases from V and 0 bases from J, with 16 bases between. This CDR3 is CAWSRTLGRLNTEAFF. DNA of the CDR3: TGTGCCTGGAGTCGAACCCTGGGACGGTTGAACACTGAAGCTTTCTTT.